This paragraph covers one T cell receptor beta chain sequence. This entry is derived from a study of cytomegalovirus exposure and HLA in healthy donors. PCR involved 60 Vbeta and 13 Jbeta primers. The protocol was immunoSEQ multiplex PCR, while the TCRdb copy is restricted to in-frame clones and leaves out a portion. In the table there are fewer than 250,000 clones, more than 65% of which are singletons. V gave up 5 bases and J gave up 4 bases; unmatched junction bases: 7. The CDR3 runs 14 residues. The V gene's germline CDR1 is MRHNA and CDR2 SNTAGT. The TCR was taken from a woman younger than 45 in good health and CMV-seropositive. The specimen sequenced was PBMCs. The rearrangement joins TRBV6-4 to TRBJ1-2; 7 bases are a match to TRBD1. CDR3 sequence: CASSPTGIAYGYTF. DNA of the CDR3: TGTGCCAGCAGTCCGACAGGGATCGCCTATGGCTACACCTTC.